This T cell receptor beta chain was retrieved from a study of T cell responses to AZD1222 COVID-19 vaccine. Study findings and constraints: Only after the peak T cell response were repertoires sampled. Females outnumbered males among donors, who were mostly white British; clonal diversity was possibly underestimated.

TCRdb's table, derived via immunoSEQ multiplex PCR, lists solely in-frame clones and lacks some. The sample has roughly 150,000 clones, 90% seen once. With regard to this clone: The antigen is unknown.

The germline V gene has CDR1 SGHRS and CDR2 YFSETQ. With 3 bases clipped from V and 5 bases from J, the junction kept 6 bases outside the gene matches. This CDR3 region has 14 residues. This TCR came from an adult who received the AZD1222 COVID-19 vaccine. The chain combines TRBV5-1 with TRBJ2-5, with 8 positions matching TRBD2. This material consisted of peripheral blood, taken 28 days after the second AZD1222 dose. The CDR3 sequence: CASSSGLGGETQYF. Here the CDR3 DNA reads TGCGCCAGCAGCTCGGGACTAGGTGGGGAGACCCAGTACTTC.